This TCR beta chain was identified during a study of blood T cell repertoires in COVID-19. Some clones are missing from TCRdb's copy, which holds only in-frame ones; the method was immunoSEQ multiplex PCR. This sample has roughly 230,000 clones; about 83% occur once, and the top ten carry 4%. The germline V gene encodes CDR1 MNHNS and CDR2 SASEGT. The CDR3 runs 14 residues. The V gene end was trimmed by 3 bases and the J gene end by 7 bases; junction bases not matched to a gene: 6. This clone turned up a few times. Material: peripheral blood. The chain combines TRBV6-1 with TRBJ1-2, with 9 positions matching TRBD1. The TCR was taken from a man in his fifties with acute or convalescent COVID-19. CDR3 amino acids: CASSEGRDRAGYTF. The CDR3 nucleotides are TGTGCCAGCAGTGAGGGAAGGGACAGGGCTGGCTACACCTTC.